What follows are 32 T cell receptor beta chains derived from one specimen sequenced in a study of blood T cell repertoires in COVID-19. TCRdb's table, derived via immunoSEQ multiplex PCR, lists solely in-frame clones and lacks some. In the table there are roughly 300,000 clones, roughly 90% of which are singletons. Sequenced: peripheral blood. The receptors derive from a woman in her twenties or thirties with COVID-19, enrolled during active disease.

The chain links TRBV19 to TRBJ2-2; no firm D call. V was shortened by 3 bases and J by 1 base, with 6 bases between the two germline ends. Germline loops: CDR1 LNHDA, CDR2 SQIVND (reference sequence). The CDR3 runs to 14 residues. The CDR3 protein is CASSMYKNTGELFF. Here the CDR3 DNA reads TGTGCCAGTAGTATGTATAAGAACACCGGGGAGCTGTTTTTT.

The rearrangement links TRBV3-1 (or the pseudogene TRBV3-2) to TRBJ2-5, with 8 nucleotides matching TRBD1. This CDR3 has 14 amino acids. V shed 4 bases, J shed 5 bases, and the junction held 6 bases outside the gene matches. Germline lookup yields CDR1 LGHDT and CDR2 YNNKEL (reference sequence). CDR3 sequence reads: CASSLQGAAETQYF. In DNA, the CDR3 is TGTGCCAGCAGCCTGCAGGGGGCGGCGGAGACCCAGTACTTC.

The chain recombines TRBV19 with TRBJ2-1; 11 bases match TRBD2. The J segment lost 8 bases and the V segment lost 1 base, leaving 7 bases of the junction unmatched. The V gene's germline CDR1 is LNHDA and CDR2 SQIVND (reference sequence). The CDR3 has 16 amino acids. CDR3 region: CASSIGLAGSWDEQFF. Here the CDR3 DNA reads TGTGCCAGTAGTATAGGACTAGCGGGATCCTGGGATGAGCAGTTCTTC.

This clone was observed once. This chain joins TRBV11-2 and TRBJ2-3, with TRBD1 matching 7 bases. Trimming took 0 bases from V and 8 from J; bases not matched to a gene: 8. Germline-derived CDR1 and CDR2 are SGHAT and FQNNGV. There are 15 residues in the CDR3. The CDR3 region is CASSLDPQGQRTQYF. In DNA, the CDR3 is TGTGCCAGCAGCTTAGACCCACAGGGGCAGCGTACGCAGTATTTT.

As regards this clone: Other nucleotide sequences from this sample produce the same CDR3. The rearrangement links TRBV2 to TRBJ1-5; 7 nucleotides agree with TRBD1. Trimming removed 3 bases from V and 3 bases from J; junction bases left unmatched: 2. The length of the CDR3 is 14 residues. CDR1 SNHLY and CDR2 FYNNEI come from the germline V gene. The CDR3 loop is CASSETGFNQPQHF. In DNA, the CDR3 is TGTGCCAGCAGTGAGACAGGGTTCAATCAGCCCCAGCATTTT. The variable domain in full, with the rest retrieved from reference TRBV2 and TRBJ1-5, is EPEVTQTPSHQVTQMGQEVILRCVPISNHLYFYWYRQILGQKVEFLVSFYNNEISEKSEIFDDQFSVERPDGSNFTLKIRSTKLEDSAMYFCASSETGFNQPQHFGDGTRLSIL.

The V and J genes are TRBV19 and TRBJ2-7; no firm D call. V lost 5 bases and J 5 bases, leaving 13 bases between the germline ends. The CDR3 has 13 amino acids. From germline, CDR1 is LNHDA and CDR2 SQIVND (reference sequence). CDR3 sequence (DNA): TGTGCCAGTAGTTTGGGCCGAGCCCACGAGCAGTACTTC. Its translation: CASSLGRAHEQYF.

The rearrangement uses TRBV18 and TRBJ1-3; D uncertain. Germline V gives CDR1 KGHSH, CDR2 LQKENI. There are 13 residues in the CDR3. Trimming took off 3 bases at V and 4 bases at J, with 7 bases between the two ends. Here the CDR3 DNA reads TGTGCCAGCTCACCGGTGGAGGGAAACACCATATATTTT. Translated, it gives CASSPVEGNTIYF.

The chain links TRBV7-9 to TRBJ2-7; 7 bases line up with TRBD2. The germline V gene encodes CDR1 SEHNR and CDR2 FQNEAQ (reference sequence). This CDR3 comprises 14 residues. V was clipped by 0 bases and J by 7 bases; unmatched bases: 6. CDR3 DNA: TGTGCCAGCAGCTTAGCGGGAGGGCCGGGGGAGCAGTACTTC. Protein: CASSLAGGPGEQYF.

Here the CDR3 reads CAWSVIGDQPQHF. CDR3 bases: TGTGCCTGGAGTGTAATAGGAGATCAGCCCCAGCATTTT. This sequence joins TRBV30 and TRBJ1-5, with no clear D. The germline gives CDR1 GTSNPN, CDR2 SVGIG (reference sequence). V lost 0 bases and J 5 bases, leaving 8 bases between the germline ends. The CDR3 is made up of 13 amino acids.

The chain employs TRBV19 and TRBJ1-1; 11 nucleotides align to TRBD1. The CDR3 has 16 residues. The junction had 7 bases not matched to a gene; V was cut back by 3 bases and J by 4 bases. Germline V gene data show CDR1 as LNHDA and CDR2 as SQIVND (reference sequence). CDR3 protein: CASSIMIGQGATEAFF. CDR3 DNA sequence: TGTGCCAGTAGTATTATGATCGGACAGGGGGCCACTGAAGCTTTCTTT.

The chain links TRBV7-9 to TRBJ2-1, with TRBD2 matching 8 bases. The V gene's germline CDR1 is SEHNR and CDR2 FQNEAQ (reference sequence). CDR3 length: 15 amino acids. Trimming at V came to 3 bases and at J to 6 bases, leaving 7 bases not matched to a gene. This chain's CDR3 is CASSFSASGSNEQFF. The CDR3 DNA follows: TGTGCCAGCAGCTTCAGCGCTAGCGGGTCCAATGAGCAGTTCTTC.

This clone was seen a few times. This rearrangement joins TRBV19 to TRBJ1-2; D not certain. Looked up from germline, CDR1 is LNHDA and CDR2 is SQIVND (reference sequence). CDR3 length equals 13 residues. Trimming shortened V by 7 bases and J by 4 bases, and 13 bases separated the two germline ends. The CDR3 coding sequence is TGTGCCAGTACCCCGGAGGGCAGCTATGGCTACACCTTC. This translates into CASTPEGSYGYTF.

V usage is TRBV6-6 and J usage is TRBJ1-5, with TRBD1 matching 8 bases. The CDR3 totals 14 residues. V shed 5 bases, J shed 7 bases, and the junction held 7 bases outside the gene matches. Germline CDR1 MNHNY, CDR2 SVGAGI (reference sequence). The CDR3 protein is CASSPGGAGQPQHF. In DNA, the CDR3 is TGTGCCAGCAGTCCAGGGGGCGCTGGACAGCCCCAGCATTTT.

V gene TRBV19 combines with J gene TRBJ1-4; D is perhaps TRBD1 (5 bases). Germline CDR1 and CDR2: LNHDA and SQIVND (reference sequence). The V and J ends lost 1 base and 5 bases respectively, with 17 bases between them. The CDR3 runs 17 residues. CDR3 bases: TGTGCCAGTAGTATAGCGGGGGAGCGGTCCAGAAATGAAAAACTGTTTTTT. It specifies CASSIAGERSRNEKLFF.

CDR3: CSVEDPGDTEAFF. CDR3 DNA: TGCAGCGTTGAAGATCCGGGGGACACTGAAGCTTTCTTT. The V and J genes are TRBV29-1 and TRBJ1-1, with D possibly matching TRBD1 (5 bases). There are 13 residues in the CDR3. V lost 0 bases and J 3 bases, leaving 8 bases between the germline ends. Germline V gene data show CDR1 as SQVTM and CDR2 as ANQGSEA.

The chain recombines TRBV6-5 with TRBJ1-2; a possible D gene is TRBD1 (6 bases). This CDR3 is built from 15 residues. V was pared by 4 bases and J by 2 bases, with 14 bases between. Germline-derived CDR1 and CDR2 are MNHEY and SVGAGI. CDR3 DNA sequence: TGTGCCAGCAGTTTATCAGGGGAAGGGAACTATGGCTACACCTTC. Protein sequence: CASSLSGEGNYGYTF.

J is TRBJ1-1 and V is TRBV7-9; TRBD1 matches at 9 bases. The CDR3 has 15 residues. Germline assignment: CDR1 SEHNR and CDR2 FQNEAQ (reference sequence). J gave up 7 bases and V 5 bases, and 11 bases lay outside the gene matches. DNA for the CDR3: TGTGCCAGCAGCCCCCGCGGACAGGGGCCCTTTGAAGCTTTCTTT. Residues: CASSPRGQGPFEAFF.

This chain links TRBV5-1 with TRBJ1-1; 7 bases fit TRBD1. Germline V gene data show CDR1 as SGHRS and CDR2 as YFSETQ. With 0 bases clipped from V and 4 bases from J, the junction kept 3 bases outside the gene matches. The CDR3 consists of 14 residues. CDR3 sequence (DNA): TGCGCCAGCAGCTTGGTGACAGGGACCACTGAAGCTTTCTTT. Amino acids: CASSLVTGTTEAFF.

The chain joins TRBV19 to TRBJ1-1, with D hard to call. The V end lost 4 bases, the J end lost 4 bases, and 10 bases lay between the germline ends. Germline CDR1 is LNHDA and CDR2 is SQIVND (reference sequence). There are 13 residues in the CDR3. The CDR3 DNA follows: TGTGCCAGTAGTACCCAAACATCCACTGAAGCTTTCTTT. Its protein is CASSTQTSTEAFF. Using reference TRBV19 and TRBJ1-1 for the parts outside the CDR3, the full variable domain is DGGITQSPKYLFRKEGQNVTLSCEQNLNHDAMYWYRQDPGQGLRLIYYSQIVNDFQKGDIAEGYSVSREKKESFPLTVTSAQKNPTAFYLCASSTQTSTEAFFGQGTRLTVV.

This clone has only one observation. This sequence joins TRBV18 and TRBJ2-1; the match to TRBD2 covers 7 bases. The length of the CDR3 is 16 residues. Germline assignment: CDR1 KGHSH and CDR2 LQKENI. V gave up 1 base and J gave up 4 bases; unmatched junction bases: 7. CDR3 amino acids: CASSPQASGEYNEQFF. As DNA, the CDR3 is TGTGCCAGCTCACCACAAGCTAGCGGAGAATACAATGAGCAGTTCTTC.

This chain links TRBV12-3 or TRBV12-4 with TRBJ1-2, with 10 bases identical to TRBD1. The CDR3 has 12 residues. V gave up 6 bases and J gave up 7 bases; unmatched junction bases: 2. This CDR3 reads CASRRDRGGYTF. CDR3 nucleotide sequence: TGTGCCAGCAGGCGGGACAGGGGTGGCTACACCTTC.

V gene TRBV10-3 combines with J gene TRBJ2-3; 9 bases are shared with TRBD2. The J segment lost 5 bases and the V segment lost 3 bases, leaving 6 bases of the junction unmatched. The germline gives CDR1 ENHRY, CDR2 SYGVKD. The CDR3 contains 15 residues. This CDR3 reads CAISDGGRAVDTQYF. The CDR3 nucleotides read TGTGCCATCAGTGATGGCGGGAGGGCCGTAGATACGCAGTATTTT.

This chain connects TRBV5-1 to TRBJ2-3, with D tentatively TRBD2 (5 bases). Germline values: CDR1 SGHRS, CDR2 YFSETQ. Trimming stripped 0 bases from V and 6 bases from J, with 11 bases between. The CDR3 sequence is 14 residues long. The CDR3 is CASSLAGGVDTQYF. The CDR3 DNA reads TGCGCCAGCAGCTTGGCCGGAGGTGTTGATACGCAGTATTTT.

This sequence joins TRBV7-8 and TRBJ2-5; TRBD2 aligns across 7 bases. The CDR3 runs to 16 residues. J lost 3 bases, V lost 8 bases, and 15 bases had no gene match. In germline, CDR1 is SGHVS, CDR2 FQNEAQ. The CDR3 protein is CASGLSKAAGEETQYF. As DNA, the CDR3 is TGTGCCAGCGGATTAAGTAAAGCCGCGGGAGAAGAGACCCAGTACTTC.

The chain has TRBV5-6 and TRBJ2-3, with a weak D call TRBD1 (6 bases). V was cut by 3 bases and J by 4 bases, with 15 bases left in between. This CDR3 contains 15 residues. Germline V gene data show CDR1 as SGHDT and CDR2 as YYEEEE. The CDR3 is CASSSRLGAPDTQYF. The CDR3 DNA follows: TGTGCCAGCAGCTCCAGGCTGGGGGCCCCAGATACGCAGTATTTT.

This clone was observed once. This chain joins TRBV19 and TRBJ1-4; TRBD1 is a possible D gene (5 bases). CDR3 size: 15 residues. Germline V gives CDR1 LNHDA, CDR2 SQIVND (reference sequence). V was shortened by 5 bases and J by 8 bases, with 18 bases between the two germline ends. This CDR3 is CASSDLREAREKLFF. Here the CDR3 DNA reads TGTGCCAGTAGTGACCTCAGGGAGGCTAGAGAAAAACTGTTTTTT.

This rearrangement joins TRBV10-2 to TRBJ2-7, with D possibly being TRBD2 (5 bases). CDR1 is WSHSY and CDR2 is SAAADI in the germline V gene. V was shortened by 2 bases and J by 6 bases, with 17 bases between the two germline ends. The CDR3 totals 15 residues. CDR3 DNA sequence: TGCGCCAGCAGTGAGACGGGATCCATTTTCCGCGAGCAGTACTTC. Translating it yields CASSETGSIFREQYF.

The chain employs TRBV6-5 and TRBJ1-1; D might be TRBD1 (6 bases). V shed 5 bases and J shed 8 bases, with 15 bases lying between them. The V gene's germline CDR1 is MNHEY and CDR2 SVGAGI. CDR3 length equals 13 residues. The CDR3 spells CASSPQGWVEAFF. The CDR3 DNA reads TGTGCCAGCAGTCCACAGGGATGGGTCGAAGCTTTCTTT.

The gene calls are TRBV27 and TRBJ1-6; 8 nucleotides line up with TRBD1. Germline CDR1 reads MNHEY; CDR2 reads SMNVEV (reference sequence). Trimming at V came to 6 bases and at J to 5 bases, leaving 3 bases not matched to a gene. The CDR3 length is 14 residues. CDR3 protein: CASRGTGDNSPLHF. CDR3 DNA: TGTGCCAGCAGGGGGACAGGCGATAATTCACCCCTCCACTTT.

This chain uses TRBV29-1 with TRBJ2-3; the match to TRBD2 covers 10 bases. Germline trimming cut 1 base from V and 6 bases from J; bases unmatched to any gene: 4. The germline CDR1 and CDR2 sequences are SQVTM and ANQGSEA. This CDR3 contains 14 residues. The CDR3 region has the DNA TGCAGCGTTGAAGGTAGCGGGAGGCCGGATACGCAGTATTTT. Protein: CSVEGSGRPDTQYF.

CDR3 nucleotide sequence: TGTGCCAGCAGCGTAGGACACAGCTTATTCTACGAGACCCAGTACTTC. Its protein product is CASSVGHSLFYETQYF. This chain connects TRBV9 to TRBJ2-5; D unclear. Per the germline V gene, CDR1 is SGDLS and CDR2 is YYNGEE. The V end lost 0 bases, the J end lost 5 bases, and 17 bases lay between the germline ends. The CDR3 is 16 amino acids.

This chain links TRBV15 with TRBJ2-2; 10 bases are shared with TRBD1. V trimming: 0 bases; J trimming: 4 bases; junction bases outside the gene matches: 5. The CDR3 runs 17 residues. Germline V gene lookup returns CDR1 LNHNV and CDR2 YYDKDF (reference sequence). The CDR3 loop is CATSRDRGTGATGELFF. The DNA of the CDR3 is TGTGCCACCAGCAGAGATCGCGGGACAGGGGCCACCGGGGAGCTGTTTTTT.